This TCR beta chain was identified during a study of cytomegalovirus exposure and HLA in healthy donors. This CDR3 spans 12 amino acids. Germline V lookup: CDR1 MDHEN, CDR2 SYDVKM. The V end lost 1 base, the J end lost 6 bases, and 3 bases lay between the germline ends. With 60 Vbeta and 13 Jbeta primers, the PCR was carried out. The protocol was immunoSEQ multiplex PCR, while the TCRdb copy is restricted to in-frame clones and leaves out a portion. This sample's clone table lists around 210,000 clones. The sample taken for sequencing was PBMCs. The J gene is TRBJ2-2, the V gene TRBV28, with D unclear. This receptor was identified in a girl under 10 years old in good health and CMV-seropositive. The CDR3: CASSLSSGELFF. CDR3 DNA sequence: TGTGCCAGCAGTTTATCTTCCGGGGAGCTGTTTTTT.